A single sample is the source of the 31 T cell receptor beta chains below, sequenced in a study of blood T cell repertoires in COVID-19. Profiled with immunoSEQ multiplex PCR; TCRdb holds only in-frame clones, not every one. The sample shows 250,000 or so clones, 88% of them seen only once. Sequencing was carried out using PBMCs or T cells enriched from blood (not recorded which). The receptor source for this set is a woman aged 40-49 years who had been exposed to COVID-19.

V and J are TRBV28 and TRBJ2-1; TRBD2 agrees at 11 bases. The CDR3 consists of 15 residues. Looked up from germline, CDR1 is MDHEN and CDR2 is SYDVKM. The V and J ends lost 11 bases and 3 bases, in that order; junction bases with no gene match: 9. The CDR3 region is CAGRSGGAVYNEQFF. In DNA, the CDR3 is TGTGCCGGACGTAGCGGGGGGGCGGTCTACAATGAGCAGTTCTTC.

The J gene is TRBJ1-5, the V gene TRBV19, with 8 bases lining up with TRBD1. The CDR3 contains 15 residues. V lost 4 bases to trimming and J lost 4 bases; unmatched junction nucleotides: 6. Germline values: CDR1 LNHDA, CDR2 SQIVND (reference sequence). CDR3 DNA sequence: TGTGCCAGTAGTACCGGGACAGGTGGGAATCAGCCCCAGCATTTT. Translating it yields CASSTGTGGNQPQHF.

The rearrangement links TRBV19 to TRBJ2-7; D gene ambiguous. V lost 10 bases and J 1 base, leaving 14 bases between the germline ends. CDR3 length equals 13 residues. Germline CDR1 reads LNHDA; CDR2 reads SQIVND (reference sequence). The CDR3 sequence is CATSLAISYEQYF. CDR3 nucleotide sequence: TGTGCCACCTCCTTGGCCATTTCCTACGAGCAGTACTTC.

The table lists this clone with a few counts. The rearrangement uses TRBV7-2 and TRBJ1-2; 7 bases line up with TRBD1. The V segment lost 5 bases and the J segment 7 bases; nucleotides outside the gene matches: 7. CDR1 SGHTA and CDR2 FQGNSA come from the germline V gene. This CDR3 is 13 amino acids long. CDR3 region: CASSLDRRVGYTF. DNA of the CDR3: TGTGCCAGCAGCCTGGACAGGAGGGTTGGCTACACCTTC.

The chain joins TRBV10-3 to TRBJ1-4; TRBD1 might be the D (6 bases). The CDR3 sequence is 14 residues long. Looked up from germline, CDR1 is ENHRY and CDR2 is SYGVKD. Trimming shortened V by 2 bases and J by 8 bases, and 12 bases separated the two germline ends. The CDR3 DNA reads as TGTGCCATCAGTGAGGTCAGGGGATCAGAAAAACTGTTTTTT. It specifies CAISEVRGSEKLFF.

The J gene is TRBJ1-3, the V gene TRBV28; possibly TRBD1 for D (5 bases). Germline CDR1 reads MDHEN; CDR2 reads SYDVKM. The V and J ends lost 10 bases and 9 bases respectively, with 10 bases between them. The CDR3 extends over 10 amino acids. DNA for the CDR3: TGTGCCACCCGGGGGGGCACCATATATTTT. It yields the protein CATRGGTIYF. Full variable domain (outside the CDR3, taken from reference TRBV28 and TRBJ1-3): DVKVTQSSRYLVKRTGEKVFLECVQDMDHENMFWYRQDPGLGLRLIYFSYDVKMKEKGDIPEGYSVSREKKERFSLILESASTNQTSMYLCATRGGTIYFGEGSWLTVV.

The chain is built from TRBV5-6 and TRBJ2-2, with D possibly matching TRBD1 (6 bases). CDR3 size: 15 residues. Germline-derived CDR1 and CDR2 are SGHDT and YYEEEE. With 1 base removed from V and 5 bases from J, the gap between germline ends came to 12 bases. The CDR3 DNA is TGTGCCAGCAGCTTGATGAACAGGGAAACCGGGGAGCTGTTTTTT. Its protein is CASSLMNRETGELFF. The variable domain in full, completed from reference TRBV5-6 and TRBJ2-2, reads DAGVTQSPTHLIKTRGQQVTLRCSPKSGHDTVSWYQQALGQGPQFIFQYYEEEERQRGNFPDRFSGHQFPNYSSELNVNALLLGDSALYLCASSLMNRETGELFFGEGSRLTVL.

The V call is TRBV11-1, the J call TRBJ2-2, with 10 bases matching TRBD2. Per germline, CDR1 SGHAT and CDR2 FQDESV (reference sequence). The CDR3 has 16 amino acids. With 5 bases clipped from V and 4 bases from J, the junction kept 7 bases outside the gene matches. CDR3 DNA: TGTGCCAGCAGCGCTGGGACTAGCGTGGGCACCGGGGAGCTGTTTTTT. Translating gives CASSAGTSVGTGELFF. The full variable domain, rest sourced from reference TRBV11-1 and TRBJ2-2, is EAEVAQSPRYKITEKSQAVAFWCDPISGHATLYWYRQILGQGPELLVQFQDESVVDDSQLPKDRFSAERLKGVDSTLKIQPAELGDSAMYLCASSAGTSVGTGELFFGEGSRLTVL.

This clone was found once. The chain is built from TRBV7-2 and TRBJ2-2; no definite D call. There are 14 residues in the CDR3. Looked up from germline, CDR1 is SGHTA and CDR2 is FQGNSA. The V end was cut by 1 base, the J end by 2 bases, with 5 bases between. The CDR3 here is CASSLVPNTGELFF. CDR3 in DNA: TGTGCCAGCAGCTTAGTCCCAAACACCGGGGAGCTGTTTTTT.

The chain links TRBV10-3 to TRBJ1-1; D is possibly TRBD1 (5 bases). This CDR3 has 14 amino acids. Germline V lookup: CDR1 ENHRY, CDR2 SYGVKD. V was clipped by 7 bases and J by 7 bases, with 19 bases between them. DNA of the CDR3: TGTGCCATCACCCAAGTCCCGGGGGGGGATGAAGCTTTCTTT. Protein product: CAITQVPGGDEAFF.

The genes are TRBV11-3 and TRBJ2-5; 7 bases agree with TRBD1. Germline CDR1 and CDR2: SGHNT and YENEEA. The CDR3 covers 15 residues. Trimming removed 5 bases from V and 0 bases from J; junction bases left unmatched: 6. The CDR3 loop reads CASSPSGQHQETQYF. The CDR3 coding sequence is TGTGCCAGCAGCCCCTCGGGACAGCACCAAGAGACCCAGTACTTC.

The V and J genes are TRBV7-2 and TRBJ2-4, with 7 bases fitting TRBD1. The V gene's germline CDR1 is SGHTA and CDR2 FQGNSA. With 5 bases clipped from V and 6 bases from J, the junction kept 7 bases outside the gene matches. The CDR3 spans 14 residues. CDR3 DNA sequence: TGTGCCAGCAGCCTTACAGGGGCACGAAACATTCAGTACTTC. Residues: CASSLTGARNIQYF.

This rearrangement joins TRBV29-1 to TRBJ2-2; TRBD2 might be the D (7 bases). CDR3 length: 12 amino acids. V was pared by 6 bases and J by 8 bases, with 13 bases between. Germline lookup yields CDR1 SQVTM and CDR2 ANQGSEA. The CDR3 nucleotides are TGCAGCGTCTTGGGGGGGCTGGGGGAGCTGTTTTTT. It encodes CSVLGGLGELFF.

The V gene is TRBV25-1, the J gene TRBJ1-6, with 9 positions matching TRBD1. This CDR3 spans 15 amino acids. Germline loops: CDR1 MGHDK, CDR2 SYGVNS. The trim removed 3 bases at V and 9 bases at J, leaving 6 bases unmatched. CDR3 nucleotides: TGTGCCAGCAGTGAGGGGTACAGGGGGCTTTCACCCCTCCACTTT. Its protein is CASSEGYRGLSPLHF.

This chain joins TRBV7-2 and TRBJ1-1, with TRBD1 identical over 7 bases. Germline V gene sequence: CDR1 SGHTA, CDR2 FQGNSA. V shed 5 bases and J 4 bases; nucleotides not matched to a gene: 7. The CDR3 runs 14 residues. The CDR3 sequence: CASSVGRGLTEAFF. As DNA, the CDR3 is TGTGCCAGCAGCGTAGGGAGGGGGCTCACTGAAGCTTTCTTT.

The rearrangement joins TRBV11-2 to TRBJ2-7; 8 bases map to TRBD2. The CDR3 is 13 amino acids. The V gene's germline CDR1 is SGHAT and CDR2 FQNNGV. With V trimmed by 2 bases and J by 6 bases, 3 bases remained unmatched. The chain's CDR3 is CASSLIAGTEQYV. In DNA, the CDR3 is TGTGCCAGCAGCTTAATAGCGGGAACCGAGCAGTACGTC.

This clone was detected only once. The CDR3 DNA sequence: TGTGCCAGCAGCGGAGGGACAGGGAGGGCAGATACGCAGTATTTT. It encodes CASSGGTGRADTQYF. V and J are TRBV9 and TRBJ2-3; 9 positions match TRBD1. CDR1 is SGDLS, CDR2 YYNGEE, per germline. The CDR3 has 15 residues. The J segment lost 4 bases and the V segment lost 3 bases, leaving 6 bases of the junction unmatched.

The chain carries TRBV9 and TRBJ1-2, with D uncertain. The germline gives CDR1 SGDLS, CDR2 YYNGEE. This CDR3 region has 14 residues. V was trimmed by 0 bases and J by 0 bases, leaving 6 bases between them. In nucleotides, the CDR3 is TGTGCCAGCAGCGTAGTTCCGGCTAACTATGGCTACACCTTC. This encodes CASSVVPANYGYTF.

The chain employs TRBV12-5 and TRBJ2-3, with unresolved D. Between the trimmed V and J ends, which lost 3 bases and 7 bases, there was a span of 8 bases. Germline lookup yields CDR1 LGHNT and CDR2 FRNRAP. There are 12 residues in the CDR3. The CDR3 DNA is TGTGCTAGTGGTTTCTCTAGTAATACGCAGTATTTT. Its translation is CASGFSSNTQYF.

Many counts were recorded for this clone. V gene TRBV7-6 combines with J gene TRBJ2-2, with 8 nucleotides matching TRBD2. The ends lost 5 bases at V and 7 bases at J; junction bases unmatched: 9. Germline V lookup: CDR1 SGHVS, CDR2 FNYEAQ. The CDR3 has 15 amino acids. Here the CDR3 reads CASSPGTRKGGELFF. The CDR3 DNA reads TGTGCCAGCAGCCCGGGGACTAGAAAAGGCGGGGAGCTGTTTTTT.

The chain recombines TRBV2 with TRBJ1-1; D not resolved. This CDR3 is built from 15 residues. With 4 bases removed from V and 1 base from J, the gap between germline ends came to 13 bases. Looked up from germline, CDR1 is SNHLY and CDR2 is FYNNEI. The CDR3 bases are TGTGCCAGCAGTGTCCGGAGTCAATCGAACACTGAAGCTTTCTTT. This codes for CASSVRSQSNTEAFF.

The DNA for the CDR3 is TGTGCCAGTAGTATCCCCAGGGAAGACTATGGCTACACCTTC. Amino acids: CASSIPREDYGYTF. The rearrangement joins TRBV19 to TRBJ1-2; D is perhaps TRBD1 (5 bases). This CDR3 comprises 14 residues. V was cut by 3 bases and J by 3 bases, with 11 bases left in between. Germline-derived CDR1 and CDR2 are LNHDA and SQIVND (reference sequence). The full variable domain, its missing parts supplied by reference TRBV19 and TRBJ1-2, is DGGITQSPKYLFRKEGQNVTLSCEQNLNHDAMYWYRQDPGQGLRLIYYSQIVNDFQKGDIAEGYSVSREKKESFPLTVTSAQKNPTAFYLCASSIPREDYGYTFGSGTRLTVV.

This rearrangement joins TRBV4-2 to TRBJ1-4; 10 bases align to TRBD1. J was trimmed by 6 bases and V by 1 base; bases with no gene match: 2. The germline CDR1 and CDR2 sequences are LGHNA and YNFKEQ. The CDR3 loop spans 15 amino acids. In DNA, the CDR3 is TGTGCCAGCAGCCAAGGAGGGACAGGGGATGAAAAACTGTTTTTT. As protein: CASSQGGTGDEKLFF.

The rearrangement uses TRBV6-5 and TRBJ1-6; D is unresolved. The CDR3 contains 15 residues. V dropped 4 bases and J dropped 2 bases, with 9 bases sitting between them. CDR1 MNHEY and CDR2 SVGAGI come from the germline V gene. CDR3 residues: CASSFRRPYNSPLHF. CDR3 in DNA: TGTGCCAGCAGTTTCCGCAGGCCCTATAATTCACCCCTCCACTTT.

This clone occurred a few times. This sequence joins TRBV18 and TRBJ2-1; D unresolved. V was clipped by 3 bases and J by 8 bases, with 11 bases between them. This CDR3 contains 13 residues. Germline V lookup: CDR1 KGHSH, CDR2 LQKENI. Here the CDR3 reads CASSPEYLDEQFF. In nucleotides, the CDR3 is TGTGCCAGCTCACCCGAGTATTTAGATGAGCAGTTCTTC. Variable domain in full (rest from reference TRBV18 and TRBJ2-1): NAGVMQNPRHLVRRRGQEARLRCSPMKGHSHVYWYRQLPEEGLKFMVYLQKENIIDESGMPKERFSAEFPKEGPSILRIQQVVRGDSAAYFCASSPEYLDEQFFGPGTRLTVL.

The chain is built from TRBV7-2 and TRBJ2-3; possible D gene TRBD2, 6 bases. The CDR3 covers 12 residues. Trimming stripped 10 bases from V and 5 bases from J, with 13 bases between. Germline CDR1 and CDR2: SGHTA and FQGNSA. CDR3 sequence: CATSSEKDTQYF. The CDR3 DNA follows: TGTGCCACGTCTAGCGAGAAAGATACGCAGTATTTT.

The rearrangement uses TRBV3-1 (or the pseudogene TRBV3-2) and TRBJ2-1, with D perhaps matching TRBD1 (5 bases). Germline V gives CDR1 LGHDT, CDR2 YNNKEL (reference sequence). This CDR3 is 13 amino acids long. The germline V and J ends were trimmed by 3 bases and 3 bases, with 6 bases remaining between them. The CDR3 protein is CASSHDSYNEQFF. The CDR3 nucleotides are TGTGCCAGCAGCCACGACAGCTACAATGAGCAGTTCTTC.

This clone has a single count. This chain links TRBV12-3 or TRBV12-4 with TRBJ2-1; D ambiguous. V was pared by 5 bases and J by 7 bases, with 9 bases between. The CDR3 totals 12 residues. In nucleotides, the CDR3 is TGTGCCAGCAGTCCAACCGGTAATGAGCAGTTCTTC. The encoded protein is CASSPTGNEQFF.

Concerning this clone: At one end the junction does not follow the germline gene, possibly because of a read error. V and J are TRBV5-1 and TRBJ2-4, with 13 bases fitting TRBD2. Germline loops: CDR1 SGHRS, CDR2 YFSETQ. The CDR3 is 16 residues long. This chain's CDR3 is CASSSLLAGGRDIQYF. DNA for the CDR3: TGTGCCAGCAGCTCTTTACTAGCGGGAGGGCGTGACATTCAGTACTTC.

This clone was observed a handful of times. The chain uses TRBV30 and TRBJ1-5; TRBD1 is a possible D gene (5 bases). In germline, CDR1 is GTSNPN, CDR2 SVGIG (reference sequence). The CDR3 loop spans 15 amino acids. Deletions cut 1 base from V and 0 bases from J, with 10 bases between. This CDR3 reads CAWSDAGHSNQPQHF. The CDR3 nucleotides read TGTGCCTGGAGTGATGCAGGGCATAGCAATCAGCCCCAGCATTTT.

The chain combines TRBV7-8 with TRBJ2-1; weak D call: TRBD2 (6 bases). The CDR3 loop spans 16 amino acids. Germline CDR1 and CDR2: SGHVS and FQNEAQ. V was trimmed by 1 base and J by 12 bases, leaving 22 bases between them. The CDR3 nucleotides read TGTGCCAGCAGCTTAGAAACATCTAGCGCTGAGTTACGGCAGTTCTTC. Protein product: CASSLETSSAELRQFF.